These 20 T cell receptor beta chains were all obtained from the same sample, sequenced in a study of Ad26.COV2.S vaccination and SARS-CoV-2 variants. Sequencing used immunoSEQ multiplex PCR; TCRdb keeps in-frame clones, though not all of them. Of about 350,000 clones in the sample, around 89% were seen once. Sample treatment: approximately 18 received Ad26.COV2.S at low or high dose, single or two shots; about 5 received placebo; per-sample allocation not given. At day 63 after the first vaccine or placebo injection, samples were drawn. The material sequenced was peripheral blood, taken in a trial of Ad26.COV2.S vaccine versus placebo. All receptors derive from a person between 18 and 59 years old who received the Ad26.COV2.S COVID-19 vaccine or a placebo.

The rearrangement joins TRBV27 to TRBJ2-7, with D perhaps TRBD1 (6 bases). The CDR3 runs to 14 residues. V gave up 6 bases and J gave up 2 bases, with 14 bases separating them. CDR1 is MNHEY, CDR2 SMNVEV, per germline (reference sequence). The CDR3 DNA reads TGTGCCAGCAGAAAATCCAGGGGTACCTACGAGCAGTACTTC. This codes for CASRKSRGTYEQYF.

The CDR3 DNA is TGTGCCAGCAGCTTAGGAGGACTAGCGGGCTACGAGCAGTACTTC. This gives the protein CASSLGGLAGYEQYF. The V gene is TRBV13, the J gene TRBJ2-7; 11 nucleotides line up with TRBD2. The CDR3 spans 15 residues. Germline lookup yields CDR1 PRHDT and CDR2 FYEKMQ (reference sequence). The trim removed 0 bases at V and 3 bases at J, leaving 1 base unmatched.

To note about this clone: This specimen includes other DNA sequences encoding the same CDR3. The V and J genes are TRBV4-1 and TRBJ2-7; D unclear. V was trimmed by 0 bases and J by 3 bases, leaving 3 bases between them. Germline V gene data show CDR1 as MGHRA and CDR2 as YSYEKL. The CDR3 spans 12 residues. CDR3 coding DNA: TGCGCCAGCAGCCAAGATGGCTACGAGCAGTACTTC. Translating gives CASSQDGYEQYF.

The sample holds one count of this clone. The V call is TRBV6-5, the J call TRBJ2-5, with 10 bases that match TRBD1. Germline assignment: CDR1 MNHEY and CDR2 SVGAGI. Unmatched junction bases numbered 1, after V lost 1 base and J lost 2 bases. CDR3 size: 15 residues. CDR3 in amino acids: CASSYWDRGQETQYF. The CDR3 DNA reads TGTGCCAGCAGTTACTGGGACAGGGGACAAGAGACCCAGTACTTC.

The CDR3 region has the DNA TGTGCCAGCAGCTCACTCGGGGGGCACTACGAGCAGTACTTC. Encoded protein: CASSSLGGHYEQYF. This chain connects TRBV11-2 to TRBJ2-7; D might be TRBD2 (7 bases). Deletions cut 4 bases from V and 3 bases from J, with 13 bases between. Germline V gene lookup returns CDR1 SGHAT and CDR2 FQNNGV. This CDR3 spans 14 amino acids.

The chain has TRBV4-1 and TRBJ1-5; no definite D call. CDR1 is MGHRA and CDR2 is YSYEKL in the germline V gene. This CDR3 is 13 amino acids long. Trimming removed 1 base from V and 5 bases from J, with 6 bases in between. This chain's CDR3 is CASSQGSHQPQHF. Written as DNA, the CDR3 is TGCGCCAGCAGCCAAGGGTCACATCAGCCCCAGCATTTT.

J is TRBJ1-1 and V is TRBV12-5; TRBD1 agrees at 9 bases. From germline, CDR1 is LGHNT and CDR2 FRNRAP. Trimming cost V 2 bases and J 3 bases; bases outside gene matches: 4. The CDR3 loop spans 15 amino acids. CDR3 nucleotides: TGTGCTAGTGGTTTGTGGGGACAGGGTCACACTGAAGCTTTCTTT. This sequence encodes CASGLWGQGHTEAFF.

The chain links TRBV25-1 to TRBJ2-7; no reliable D call. The ends were cut back, 4 bases at V and 1 base at J, with 8 bases in the middle. CDR3 length: 13 amino acids. Germline assignment: CDR1 MGHDK and CDR2 SYGVNS. The CDR3 DNA sequence: TGTGCCAGCAGTGTTGGGGAATCCTACGAGCAGTACTTC. It translates to CASSVGESYEQYF.

This clone was seen a handful of times. The chain employs TRBV7-8 and TRBJ1-1; D gene ambiguous. Trimming pared 5 bases from V and 3 bases from J, leaving 10 bases between. CDR3 size: 13 residues. Germline lookup yields CDR1 SGHVS and CDR2 FQNEAQ. Here the CDR3 reads CASSPRSHTEAFF. The CDR3 bases are TGTGCCAGCAGCCCCCGATCCCACACTGAAGCTTTCTTT.

V and J are TRBV6-1 and TRBJ1-5, with unresolved D. The CDR3 totals 13 residues. Germline V gives CDR1 MNHNS, CDR2 SASEGT. Trimming left V 8 bases short and J 5 bases short, with 13 bases between. CDR3 loop: CASGEAWDQPQHF. Written as DNA, the CDR3 is TGTGCCAGCGGGGAAGCCTGGGATCAGCCCCAGCATTTT.

This chain uses TRBV10-3 with TRBJ2-7, with D uncertain. CDR3 length equals 11 residues. Trimming removed 6 bases at V and 2 bases at J, with 5 bases between. Germline-derived CDR1 and CDR2 are ENHRY and SYGVKD. CDR3 protein: CAISDPYEQYF. In nucleotides, the CDR3 is TGTGCCATCAGCGATCCCTACGAGCAGTACTTC.

V and J are TRBV2 and TRBJ1-2; D gene unclear. The germline V gene encodes CDR1 SNHLY and CDR2 FYNNEI. V was shortened by 3 bases and J by 4 bases, with 9 bases between the two germline ends. This CDR3 region has 13 residues. The CDR3 bases are TGTGCCAGCAGTGACGGCGCGGGCTATGGCTACACCTTC. This sequence encodes CASSDGAGYGYTF.

The rearrangement joins TRBV18 to TRBJ2-1; possibly TRBD1 for D (6 bases). CDR1 and CDR2 (germline): KGHSH, LQKENI. CDR3 length: 16 amino acids. Trimming removed 3 bases at V and 6 bases at J, with 18 bases between. This chain's CDR3 is CASSPPQKQGSNEQFF. CDR3 DNA: TGTGCCAGCTCACCCCCCCAGAAACAGGGCTCCAATGAGCAGTTCTTC. The full variable domain, in which reference TRBV18 and TRBJ2-1 provide the parts outside the CDR3, is NAGVMQNPRHLVRRRGQEARLRCSPMKGHSHVYWYRQLPEEGLKFMVYLQKENIIDESGMPKERFSAEFPKEGPSILRIQQVVRGDSAAYFCASSPPQKQGSNEQFFGPGTRLTVL.

This CDR3 is CASSSSRGMYNSPLHF. CDR3 DNA: TGTGCCAGCAGTTCGTCGCGGGGAATGTACAATTCACCCCTCCACTTT. The chain combines TRBV6-5 with TRBJ1-6; D is unclear. The germline V and J ends were trimmed by 4 bases and 7 bases, with 17 bases remaining between them. The germline V gene has CDR1 MNHEY and CDR2 SVGAGI. This CDR3 comprises 16 residues.

The chain uses TRBV29-1 and TRBJ2-6; the match to TRBD1 covers 7 bases. The V segment lost 4 bases and the J segment 2 bases; nucleotides outside the gene matches: 5. Looked up from germline, CDR1 is SQVTM and CDR2 is ANQGSEA. There are 15 residues in the CDR3. In DNA, the CDR3 is TGCAGCGTTGCTGATGACAGGGCTGGGGCCAACGTCCTGACTTTC. Translating it yields CSVADDRAGANVLTF.

CDR3 DNA: TGTGCCAGTATGCTGGAGGAAGCTTTCTTT. Protein sequence: CASMLEEAFF. The chain uses TRBV19 and TRBJ1-1; no firm D call. Trimming pared 7 bases from V and 8 bases from J, leaving 8 bases between. Per the germline V gene, CDR1 is LNHDA and CDR2 is SQIVND (reference sequence). The CDR3 totals 10 residues.

This sequence joins TRBV15 and TRBJ1-1; D unresolved. Germline V lookup: CDR1 LNHNV, CDR2 YYDKDF (reference sequence). V lost 0 bases and J lost 1, with 15 bases in between. The CDR3 is 17 residues long. CDR3 in amino acids: CATSRDLELGSNTEAFF. For the CDR3, the DNA is TGTGCCACCAGCAGAGATCTCGAGTTGGGGTCGAACACTGAAGCTTTCTTT. The full variable domain, its missing parts supplied by reference TRBV15 and TRBJ1-1, is DAMVIQNPRYQVTQFGKPVTLSCSQTLNHNVMYWYQQKSSQAPKLLFHYYDKDFNNEADTPDNFQSRRPNTSFCFLDIRSPGLGDTAMYLCATSRDLELGSNTEAFFGQGTRLTVV.

This clone was counted once. The rearrangement joins TRBV13 to TRBJ1-1; D not certain. There are 13 residues in the CDR3. Germline-derived CDR1 and CDR2 are PRHDT and FYEKMQ (reference sequence). V shed 3 bases and J shed 0 bases, with 5 bases lying between them. CDR3 in DNA: TGTGCCAGCAGCTTTAGCATGAACACTGAAGCTTTCTTT. It specifies CASSFSMNTEAFF.

The chain is built from TRBV7-9 and TRBJ1-4; 12 nucleotides match TRBD1. This CDR3 comprises 17 residues. V trimming: 5 bases; J trimming: 3 bases; junction bases outside the gene matches: 7. Germline V gene data show CDR1 as SEHNR and CDR2 as FQNEAQ (reference sequence). CDR3: CASSPGTGGSSNEKLFF. CDR3 in DNA: TGTGCCAGCAGCCCTGGGACAGGGGGCAGCTCTAATGAAAAACTGTTTTTT.

The rearrangement links TRBV2 to TRBJ2-7; weak D call: TRBD1 (6 bases). Trimming stripped 2 bases from V and 6 bases from J, with 20 bases between. This CDR3 has 16 amino acids. Germline V CDR1 and CDR2: SNHLY, FYNNEI. The CDR3 DNA reads as TGTGCCAGCAGTGAAAGTGGTACGTGGGACACCGGCGAGCAGTACTTC. This translates into CASSESGTWDTGEQYF. Variable domain in full (rest from reference TRBV2 and TRBJ2-7): EPEVTQTPSHQVTQMGQEVILRCVPISNHLYFYWYRQILGQKVEFLVSFYNNEISEKSEIFDDQFSVERPDGSNFTLKIRSTKLEDSAMYFCASSESGTWDTGEQYFGPGTRLTVT.